A single T cell receptor beta chain is shown here with its context. The antigen remains undetermined. After constant-region reverse-primer amplification, full-length variable regions underwent semi-nested PCR with Nested Universal Primer A. TCRdb recomputed calls from the 5' RACE reads with MiXCR, one row per CDR3 protein. The sample comprises nearly 55,000 distinct CDR3 sequences, around 24% of which are singletons, and 2.5% to 4% rests with the top ten. This CDR3 is 15 amino acids long. The V gene's germline CDR1 is KGHDR and CDR2 SFDVKD. With 2 bases clipped from V and 2 bases from J, the junction kept 4 bases outside the gene matches. Study-wide results and caveats: Tumor Treg TCRs overlapped most with tumor naive CD4+ cells. The larger-cohort validation was restricted to a single TCR beta V-J rearrangement rather than whole repertoires.

Naive CD4+ T cells were purified with Tregs depleted by CD25. J is TRBJ1-2 and V is TRBV24-1; TRBD1 matches 7 bases. Input material: tumor-infiltrating naive CD4+ T cells sorted from the breast tumor. Subset indicated: naive CD4+ T cells, CD4+CD45RA+CD25-. This TCR was sampled from a female donor with breast cancer. This CDR3 is CATSDSGQTNYGYTF. CDR3 nucleotide sequence: TGTGCCACCAGTGATTCGGGACAGACAAACTATGGCTACACCTTC.